This T cell receptor beta chain emerged from a study of CD8 T cells in Susac syndrome. RNA amounts of about 0.5 to 1 ug underwent reverse transcription with random hexamers. Amplification of TCR beta CDR3 by immunoSEQ multiplex PCR spanned 54 Vbeta and 13 Jbeta. TCRdb redid the calling of the immunoSEQ multiplex PCR reads with MiXCR, one entry per CDR3 protein. Altogether over 350,000 distinct CDR3 sequences are present, approximately 85% being singletons, with the ten largest covering roughly 0.1%. CDR1 and CDR2 (germline): WNHNN, SYGVQD (reference sequence). The V end was cut by 4 bases, the J end by 0 bases, with 18 bases between. The CDR3 covers 17 residues.

This sequence joins TRBV10-1 and TRBJ1-1; D is uncertain. This receptor was identified in a human donor with multiple sclerosis. Sequenced material: CD8+ T cells from PBMCs. CDR3 region: CASSGQKGPLMNTEAFF. CDR3 coding DNA: TGCGCCAGCAGTGGACAAAAAGGTCCGCTTATGAACACTGAAGCTTTCTTT.